This T cell receptor beta chain comes out of a study of blood T cell repertoires in COVID-19 (TCRdb year 2020). About the full investigation: Samples covering the acute and convalescent phases of COVID-19 were provided by collaborators in the United States, Italy and Spain. Subjects who had been exposed to COVID-19, were actively infected with it, or had recovered from it provided the deeply sampled blood TCRbeta repertoires that made up the dataset. The repertoires were released in a freely available public database meant as a resource for research on the immune response to SARS-CoV-2. The sample metadata nearly always contained a de-identified subject ID, COVID-19 status, age in years and sex. Where available, HLA class I and class II types were taken from metadata supplied by the sample provider and were not determined by assay-based typing. The material from the prospective study consisted of cDNA or gDNA derived from T cells, B-cell-depleted T cells, or PBMCs. Samples came from the ongoing ImmuneRACE study (first 160 participants) plus 1,254 subjects from 6 global collaborators.

As concerns this clone: The antigen it binds to is not known. Base qualities are not provided; no much larger clone lies one nucleotide away.

Study-wide conclusions, independent of this receptor: The amount of clinical and demographic metadata varied by source and participant and was provided uncurated.

Enrolling through a virtual design, the prospective study's participants ranged in age from roughly 18 to 100 years and lived across about two dozen United States geographic areas. In the prospective study, cohorts were assigned on the basis of participant-reported clinical history obtained from a screening survey and a study questionnaire. For ImmuneRACE Cohort 3, a participant was defined as recovered based on two consecutive negative NP/OP PCR tests, clearance by a healthcare professional, or resolution of symptoms. Mobile phlebotomists in the prospective study collected whole blood, serum and a nasopharyngeal or oropharyngeal swab from every participant. Participants in the prospective study had the option to provide additional blood draws and questionnaires over a roughly two-month period. Prospective study blood samples were shipped either frozen or at room temperature before DNA extraction.

The germline V gene (reference sequence) yields LNHDA for CDR1 and SQIVND for CDR2. V trim: 5 bases; J trim: 3 bases; unmatched bases: 10. Its CDR3 holds 18 amino acids, cysteine through phenylalanine. Kept here is only the CDR3 DNA, which spans 54 bases and is read in frame from base 1. TCRbeta CDR3 regions were amplified from genomic DNA by means of the immunoSEQ Assay, a bias-controlled multiplex PCR. Concerning the study's data processing: Nucleated cell counts per sample were estimated from amplification of reference gene primers within the assay. Sequence reads were collapsed and filtered to measure the absolute abundance of every unique TCRbeta CDR3 rearrangement. Productive Simpson clonality was computed per sample as the square root of Simpson's diversity index over productive rearrangements. TCRdb mirrors the immuneACCESS table, restricted to in-frame sequences. Some clones are absent from its copies; in checked studies, under half trace to an unresolved V gene, and the reason for the others is unknown. V, J and clone size are those of that table, while D and trimming were read from the DNA. The sample table records around 300,000 clones; over 70% of these occur just once. 5% of the sample goes to the ten largest clones.

Sequencing input: PBMCs or T cells enriched from blood (not recorded which). This receptor was identified in a man aged 25-40 years who had recovered from COVID-19. The sequence links TRBV19 to TRBJ1-6; the junction holds 10 bases that match TRBD1. The CDR3 protein sequence reads: CASSVRTGGLNYNSPLHF. The DNA is as follows: TGTGCCAGTAGTGTCCGGACAGGGGGTCTTAACTATAATTCACCCCTCCACTTT.